Presented here are 19 T cell receptor beta chains from one specimen sequenced in a study of T cell responses to AZD1222 COVID-19 vaccine. Clones were sequenced by immunoSEQ multiplex PCR, and TCRdb holds only the in-frame ones, with some missing. The sample shows under 150,000 clones, roughly 90% of them seen only once. Sequencing used peripheral blood, obtained on day 0 of AZD1222 vaccination. These receptors all stem from an adult in good health.

This clone was recorded once. This chain connects TRBV9 to TRBJ1-2, with D unresolved. This CDR3 spans 15 amino acids. Germline loops: CDR1 SGDLS, CDR2 YYNGEE. Trimming took off 0 bases at V and 1 base at J, with 10 bases between the two ends. CDR3 bases: TGTGCCAGCAGCGTAGAACCGCTGATTAACTATGGCTACACCTTC. Translated: CASSVEPLINYGYTF.

This chain links TRBV6-5 with TRBJ1-4; 7 bases are shared with TRBD1. Germline CDR1 reads MNHEY; CDR2 reads SVGAGI. The CDR3 runs 15 residues. V shed 6 bases, J shed 6 bases, and the junction held 10 bases outside the gene matches. CDR3 sequence reads: CASRKTGQQHEKLFF. The DNA for the CDR3 is TGTGCCAGCAGGAAAACGGGACAGCAGCATGAAAAACTGTTTTTT.

CDR3 in amino acids: CASSPTGLDSPLHF. In DNA, the CDR3 is TGTGCCAGCTCCCCGACAGGTCTGGATTCACCCCTCCACTTT. The chain is built from TRBV18 and TRBJ1-6, with D possibly being TRBD1 (6 bases). V lost 6 bases and J 8 bases, leaving 14 bases between the germline ends. Looked up from germline, CDR1 is KGHSH and CDR2 is LQKENI. The CDR3 runs to 14 residues.

The chain recombines TRBV9 with TRBJ2-7; D is unclear. Germline V gives CDR1 SGDLS, CDR2 YYNGEE. V dropped 2 bases and J dropped 1 base, with 10 bases sitting between them. The CDR3 loop spans 14 amino acids. CDR3 residues: CASSVLGGSYEQYF. DNA for the CDR3: TGTGCCAGCAGCGTCCTGGGCGGATCCTACGAGCAGTACTTC. Based on the CDR3 plus reference TRBV9 and TRBJ2-7, the full variable domain is DSGVTQTPKHLITATGQRVTLRCSPRSGDLSVYWYQQSLDQGLQFLIQYYNGEERAKGNILERFSAQQFPDLHSELNLSSLELGDSALYFCASSVLGGSYEQYFGPGTRLTVT.

The chain recombines TRBV29-1 with TRBJ2-7; 11 bases match TRBD2. Germline CDR1 is SQVTM and CDR2 is ANQGSEA. The trim removed 5 bases at V and 3 bases at J, leaving 0 bases unmatched. The CDR3 covers 12 residues. Here the CDR3 DNA reads TGCAGCGTTACTAGCGGGGGCTACGAGCAGTACTTC. This translates into CSVTSGGYEQYF.

The V gene is TRBV5-4, the J gene TRBJ2-7; D may be TRBD2 (6 bases). V lost 7 bases and J 3 bases, leaving 14 bases between the germline ends. From germline, CDR1 is SGHNT and CDR2 YYREEE (reference sequence). CDR3 length: 13 residues. The CDR3 loop is CASGDSGYYEQYF. The DNA of the CDR3 is TGTGCCAGCGGAGATAGCGGATACTACGAGCAGTACTTC. The variable domain in full, completed from reference TRBV5-4 and TRBJ2-7, reads ETGVTQSPTHLIKTRGQQVTLRCSSQSGHNTVSWYQQALGQGPQFIFQYYREEENGRGNFPPRFSGLQFPNYSSELNVNALELDDSALYLCASGDSGYYEQYFGPGTRLTVT.

The rearrangement links TRBV4-2 to TRBJ2-4; D call uncertain. V was cut by 0 bases and J by 7 bases, with 4 bases left in between. The CDR3 spans 12 residues. The germline gives CDR1 LGHNA, CDR2 YNFKEQ. CDR3 in amino acids: CASSQDSNIQYF. CDR3 nucleotides: TGTGCCAGCAGCCAAGATTCGAACATTCAGTACTTC.

V is TRBV6-2 or TRBV6-3 and J is TRBJ1-2; TRBD1 matches at 10 bases. CDR3 length: 13 residues. CDR1 is MNHEY, CDR2 SVGEGT, per germline. Unmatched junction bases numbered 5, after V lost 5 bases and J lost 8 bases. The CDR3 sequence is CASSPGTGVGYTF. The CDR3 DNA reads TGTGCCAGCAGTCCAGGGACAGGGGTCGGCTACACCTTC.

Concerning this clone itself: One end of the junction fails to match germline, which may point to a read error. CDR3: CASSSRAGSSYEQYF. The CDR3 DNA reads as TGTGCTAGCAGCTCCCGGGCGGGAAGCTCCTACGAGCAGTACTTC. The chain couples TRBV7-7 to TRBJ2-7; weak D call: TRBD2 (6 bases). The length of the CDR3 is 15 residues. Germline loops: CDR1 SSHAT, CDR2 FNYEAQ (reference sequence).

V and J are TRBV11-2 and TRBJ1-2; D is possibly TRBD1 (5 bases). V was cut by 5 bases and J by 7 bases, with 17 bases left in between. CDR1 and CDR2 (germline): SGHAT, FQNNGV. CDR3 length: 14 amino acids. The CDR3 region has the DNA TGTGCCAGCAGCGCCCTTGGGGCAGGGTTTGGCTACACCTTC. The encoded protein is CASSALGAGFGYTF. Full variable domain (missing parts from reference TRBV11-2 and TRBJ1-2): EAGVAQSPRYKIIEKRQSVAFWCNPISGHATLYWYQQILGQGPKLLIQFQNNGVVDDSQLPKDRFSAERLKGVDSTLKIQPAKLEDSAVYLCASSALGAGFGYTFGSGTRLTVV.

This clone showed up just once. The chain couples TRBV4-1 to TRBJ2-4; 8 bases align to TRBD1. This CDR3 has 15 amino acids. Per the germline V gene, CDR1 is MGHRA and CDR2 is YSYEKL. Trimming cost V 2 bases and J 6 bases; bases outside gene matches: 6. DNA for the CDR3: TGCGCCAGCAGCCAACGACAGGGGTCAACAAACATTCAGTACTTC. This codes for CASSQRQGSTNIQYF.

The rearrangement joins TRBV6-5 to TRBJ2-7; 7 positions match TRBD1. The CDR3 length is 14 residues. Germline loops: CDR1 MNHEY, CDR2 SVGAGI. Unmatched junction bases numbered 9, after V lost 7 bases and J lost 3 bases. The CDR3 DNA sequence: TGTGCCAGCAAGTTAGGGGGCACCGGCTACGAGCAGTACTTC. Encoded protein: CASKLGGTGYEQYF.

In this sample, this clone turned up once. This chain links TRBV3-1 (or the pseudogene TRBV3-2) with TRBJ1-6, with 9 bases that match TRBD1. Germline V gene sequence: CDR1 LGHDT, CDR2 YNNKEL (reference sequence). This CDR3 region has 18 residues. Losses at the gene ends were 1 base for V and 0 bases for J; bases not matched to a gene: 4. Here the CDR3 DNA reads TGTGCCAGCAGCCAAGGGACAGGGGATAGCTCCTATAATTCACCCCTCCACTTT. Translated, it gives CASSQGTGDSSYNSPLHF.

V gene TRBV5-6 combines with J gene TRBJ1-5; 10 bases match TRBD1. The trim removed 4 bases at V and 2 bases at J, leaving 12 bases unmatched. This CDR3 has 18 residues. Germline V CDR1 and CDR2: SGHDT, YYEEEE. This CDR3 is CASSPRGQGERGNQPQHF. DNA of the CDR3: TGTGCCAGCAGCCCGAGAGGACAGGGGGAAAGGGGCAATCAGCCCCAGCATTTT. Full variable domain (rest looked up from reference TRBV5-6 and TRBJ1-5): DAGVTQSPTHLIKTRGQQVTLRCSPKSGHDTVSWYQQALGQGPQFIFQYYEEEERQRGNFPDRFSGHQFPNYSSELNVNALLLGDSALYLCASSPRGQGERGNQPQHFGDGTRLSIL.

Only one count was recorded for this clone. The chain has TRBV11-3 and TRBJ1-5, with D unresolved. V lost 7 bases and J lost 7, with 8 bases in between. The germline CDR1 and CDR2 sequences are SGHNT and YENEEA. The CDR3 loop spans 11 amino acids. DNA of the CDR3: TGTGCCAGCATGGCAGCGCAGCCCCAGCATTTT. This codes for CASMAAQPQHF.

J is TRBJ1-2 and V is TRBV14, with D possibly matching TRBD1 (6 bases). Trimming left V 4 bases short and J 6 bases short, with 15 bases between. The CDR3 length is 14 residues. Germline lookup yields CDR1 SGHDN and CDR2 FVKESK. The CDR3 here is CASSRGGGEDGYTF. CDR3 DNA sequence: TGTGCCAGCAGCCGCGGAGGGGGGGAGGATGGCTACACCTTC.

This chain connects TRBV24-1 to TRBJ2-3; 10 bases match TRBD1. J lost 2 bases, V lost 2 bases, and 3 bases had no gene match. The V gene's germline CDR1 is KGHDR and CDR2 SFDVKD. The CDR3 is 16 amino acids. The CDR3 DNA is TGTGCCACCAGTGATTGGGGGACAGGGGACACAGATACGCAGTATTTT. It is translated as CATSDWGTGDTDTQYF.

The CDR3 nucleotides are TGTGCCAGCAGCGTCTTATCTAGCGGGTACAATGAGCAGTTCTTC. This translates into CASSVLSSGYNEQFF. The genes are TRBV9 and TRBJ2-1; 8 bases line up with TRBD2. V dropped 2 bases and J dropped 4; count of bases not matched to a gene: 5. The germline V gene encodes CDR1 SGDLS and CDR2 YYNGEE. The CDR3 is made up of 15 amino acids. Variable domain in full (rest from reference TRBV9 and TRBJ2-1): DSGVTQTPKHLITATGQRVTLRCSPRSGDLSVYWYQQSLDQGLQFLIQYYNGEERAKGNILERFSAQQFPDLHSELNLSSLELGDSALYFCASSVLSSGYNEQFFGPGTRLTVL.

J is TRBJ2-3 and V is TRBV28; possible D gene TRBD2, 5 bases. From germline, CDR1 is MDHEN and CDR2 SYDVKM. V was clipped by 3 bases and J by 0 bases, with 10 bases between them. This CDR3 comprises 15 residues. The DNA of the CDR3 is TGTGCCAGCAGTTTGTCACGCGGGAGCACAGATACGCAGTATTTT. It specifies CASSLSRGSTDTQYF.